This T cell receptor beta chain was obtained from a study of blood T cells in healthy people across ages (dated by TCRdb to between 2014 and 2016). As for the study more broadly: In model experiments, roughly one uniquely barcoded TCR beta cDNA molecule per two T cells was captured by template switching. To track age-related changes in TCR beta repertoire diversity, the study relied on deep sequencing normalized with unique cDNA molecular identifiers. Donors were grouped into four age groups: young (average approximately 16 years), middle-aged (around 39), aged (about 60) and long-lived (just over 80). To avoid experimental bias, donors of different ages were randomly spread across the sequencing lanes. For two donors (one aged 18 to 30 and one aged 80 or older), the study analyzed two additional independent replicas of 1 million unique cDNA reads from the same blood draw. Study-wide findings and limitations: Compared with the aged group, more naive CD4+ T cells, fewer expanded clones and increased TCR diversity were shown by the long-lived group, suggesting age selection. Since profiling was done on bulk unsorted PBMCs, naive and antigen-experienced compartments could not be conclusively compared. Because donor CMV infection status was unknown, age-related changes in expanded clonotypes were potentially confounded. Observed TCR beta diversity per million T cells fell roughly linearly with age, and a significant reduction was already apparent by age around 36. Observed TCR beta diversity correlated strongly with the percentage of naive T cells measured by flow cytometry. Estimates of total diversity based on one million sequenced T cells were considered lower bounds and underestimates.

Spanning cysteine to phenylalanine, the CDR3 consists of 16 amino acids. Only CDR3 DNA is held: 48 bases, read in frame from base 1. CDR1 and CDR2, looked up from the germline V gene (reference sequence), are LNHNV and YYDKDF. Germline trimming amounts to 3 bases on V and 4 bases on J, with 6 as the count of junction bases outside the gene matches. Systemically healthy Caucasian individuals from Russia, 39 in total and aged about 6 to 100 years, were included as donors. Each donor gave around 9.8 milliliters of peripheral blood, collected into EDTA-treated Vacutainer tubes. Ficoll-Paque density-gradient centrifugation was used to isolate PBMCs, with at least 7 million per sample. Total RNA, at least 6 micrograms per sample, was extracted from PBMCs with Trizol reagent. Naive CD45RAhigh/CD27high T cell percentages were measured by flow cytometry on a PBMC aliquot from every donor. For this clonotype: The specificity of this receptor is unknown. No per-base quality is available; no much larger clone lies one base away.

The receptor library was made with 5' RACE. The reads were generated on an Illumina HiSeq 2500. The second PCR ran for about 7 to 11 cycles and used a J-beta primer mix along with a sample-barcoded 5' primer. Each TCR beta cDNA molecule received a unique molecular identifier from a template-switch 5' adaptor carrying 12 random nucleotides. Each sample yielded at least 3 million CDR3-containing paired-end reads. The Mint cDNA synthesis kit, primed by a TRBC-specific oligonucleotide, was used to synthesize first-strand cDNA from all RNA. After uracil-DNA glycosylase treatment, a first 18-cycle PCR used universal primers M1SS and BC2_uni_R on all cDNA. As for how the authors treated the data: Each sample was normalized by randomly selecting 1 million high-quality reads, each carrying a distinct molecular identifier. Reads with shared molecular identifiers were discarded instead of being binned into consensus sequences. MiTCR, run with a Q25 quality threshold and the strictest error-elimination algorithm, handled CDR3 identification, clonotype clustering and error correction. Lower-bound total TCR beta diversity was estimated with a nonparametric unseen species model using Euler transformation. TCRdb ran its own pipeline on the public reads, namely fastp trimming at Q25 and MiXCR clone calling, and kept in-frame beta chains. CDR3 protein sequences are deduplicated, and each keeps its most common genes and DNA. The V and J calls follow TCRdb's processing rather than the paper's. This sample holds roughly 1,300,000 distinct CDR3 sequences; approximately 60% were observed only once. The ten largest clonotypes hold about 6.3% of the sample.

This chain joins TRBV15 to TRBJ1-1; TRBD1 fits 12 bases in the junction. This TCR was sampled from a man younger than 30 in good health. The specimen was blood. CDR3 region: CATSSRDRGQPTEAFF. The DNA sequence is TGTGCCACCAGCAGTCGGGACAGGGGGCAACCCACTGAAGCTTTCTTT.